This TCR beta chain emerged from a study of T-cell memory formation after mild COVID-19. About this clonotype itself: This may be a read error, as it is one base from a much larger clone.

After 5'RACE with constant-segment primers, TCR alpha and TCR beta cDNA libraries carrying sample barcodes and UMIs were obtained. One entry per CDR3 protein results from TCRdb running MiXCR on the 5' RACE reads. The repertoire holds approximately 190,000 distinct CDR3 sequences, approximately 20% seen once, with 2.4% in the top ten. The V gene's germline CDR1 is SGHRS and CDR2 YFSETQ. The CDR3 loop spans 13 amino acids. V shed 3 bases, J shed 2 bases, and the junction held 2 bases outside the gene matches. The TCR originated in an adult woman who had mild COVID-19 (a few samples of this study predate the infection). Cell type and time point are not known. The chain recombines TRBV5-1 with TRBJ2-7; 7 bases fit TRBD1. Sequencing input: PBMCs or a T cell subset sorted from them (not recorded which). This CDR3 reads CASSWGQTYEQYF. As DNA, the CDR3 is TGCGCCAGCAGCTGGGGACAGACCTACGAGCAGTACTTC. Looking up the rest from reference TRBV5-1 and TRBJ2-7 gives the full variable domain: KAGVTQTPRYLIKTRGQQVTLSCSPISGHRSVSWYQQTPGQGLQFLFEYFSETQRNKGNFPGRFSGRQFSNSRSEMNVSTLELGDSALYLCASSWGQTYEQYFGPGTRLTVT.